These 26 T cell receptor beta chains share one sample of origin, sequenced in a study of PD-L1 blockade in urothelial cancer. Time point denoted: pretreatment peripheral blood. Only in-frame clones appear in the TCRdb table, and some are missing; sequencing was by immunoSEQ multiplex PCR. Of roughly 56,000 clones listed, about 86% are singletons. Sequencing was performed on PBMCs, taken around atezolizumab (anti-PD-L1) treatment. The receptors were gathered from a man in his sixties with urothelial cancer.

About this clone itself: Relative to the germline gene, one junction end is altered; a read error may explain this. V gene TRBV7-7 combines with J gene TRBJ2-1; D gene unclear. CDR1 is SSHAT, CDR2 FNYEAQ, per germline (reference sequence). The CDR3 contains 13 residues. The CDR3 loop reads CASSLGLDNEQFF. The CDR3 DNA reads TGTGCTAGCAGCTTAGGTCTAGACAATGAGCAGTTCTTC. Full variable domain (missing parts from reference TRBV7-7 and TRBJ2-1): GAGVSQSPRYKVTKRGQDVTLRCDPISSHATLYWYQQALGQGPEFLTYFNYEAQPDKSGLPSDRFSAERPEGSISTLTIQRTEQRDSAMYRCASSLGLDNEQFFGPGTRLTVL.

The V and J genes are TRBV5-1 and TRBJ2-1; 12 bases align to TRBD2. The V gene end was trimmed by 4 bases and the J gene end by 5 bases; junction bases not matched to a gene: 13. The length of the CDR3 is 18 residues. CDR1 and CDR2 (germline): SGHRS, YFSETQ. The CDR3 coding sequence is TGCGCCAGCAGCGTGACTGCTAGCGGGAGGGCCTTCCACAATGAGCAGTTCTTC. As protein: CASSVTASGRAFHNEQFF.

The chain is built from TRBV2 and TRBJ1-1, with a tentative D call TRBD1 (5 bases). Germline loops: CDR1 SNHLY, CDR2 FYNNEI. This CDR3 contains 13 residues. Trimming shortened V by 4 bases and J by 2 bases, and 8 bases separated the two germline ends. CDR3 bases: TGTGCCAGCAGTGGTGACAGAAACACTGAAGCTTTCTTT. Translating gives CASSGDRNTEAFF.

The genes are TRBV4-3 and TRBJ2-5; D perhaps matches TRBD1 (6 bases). This CDR3 is built from 18 residues. The germline CDR1 and CDR2 sequences are LGHNA and YSLEER. V was shortened by 4 bases and J by 2 bases, with 23 bases between the two germline ends. The CDR3 sequence is CASSPRGYTTGLQETQYF. CDR3 nucleotide sequence: TGCGCCAGCAGCCCAAGAGGCTACACCACAGGGCTACAAGAGACCCAGTACTTC.

The V and J genes are TRBV5-1 and TRBJ1-5, with 7 bases identical to TRBD1. J lost 5 bases, V lost 4 bases, and 6 bases had no gene match. The CDR3 contains 14 residues. Germline CDR1 is SGHRS and CDR2 is YFSETQ. Here the CDR3 DNA reads TGCGCCAGCAGCGAGGGACAGATCGATCAGCCCCAGCATTTT. Translation: CASSEGQIDQPQHF.

The rearrangement uses TRBV18 and TRBJ2-3, with TRBD2 matching 8 bases. The V gene's germline CDR1 is KGHSH and CDR2 LQKENI. With 8 bases clipped from V and 3 bases from J, the junction kept 4 bases outside the gene matches. The CDR3 spans 13 residues. Here the CDR3 reads CASQGLGTDTQYF. CDR3 in DNA: TGTGCCAGCCAGGGACTAGGGACAGATACGCAGTATTTT. The whole variable domain, filled in from reference TRBV18 and TRBJ2-3, reads NAGVMQNPRHLVRRRGQEARLRCSPMKGHSHVYWYRQLPEEGLKFMVYLQKENIIDESGMPKERFSAEFPKEGPSILRIQQVVRGDSAAYFCASQGLGTDTQYFGPGTRLTVL.

The V and J genes are TRBV6-5 and TRBJ2-3; D call uncertain. Trimming shortened V by 4 bases and J by 6 bases, and 17 bases separated the two germline ends. Germline lookup yields CDR1 MNHEY and CDR2 SVGAGI. CDR3 length: 15 amino acids. The DNA for the CDR3 is TGTGCCAGCAGTTCCTCACTCCTCCCCGCCGATACGCAGTATTTT. Its translation is CASSSSLLPADTQYF.

CDR3 amino acids: CASRPAQRVNEQYF. DNA of the CDR3: TGTGCCAGCAGACCGGCACAGAGAGTAAACGAGCAGTACTTC. V is TRBV6-6 and J is TRBJ2-7; D is uncertain. The germline gives CDR1 MNHNY, CDR2 SVGAGI (reference sequence). The CDR3 contains 14 residues. Deletions cut 6 bases from V and 5 bases from J, with 17 bases between.

This chain joins TRBV9 and TRBJ2-3; possibly TRBD1 for D (7 bases). Trimming took off 1 base at V and 3 bases at J, with 12 bases between the two ends. The CDR3 is 15 residues long. CDR1 SGDLS and CDR2 YYNGEE come from the germline V gene. This CDR3 is CASSVIQGGTDTQYF. The CDR3 DNA reads TGTGCCAGCAGCGTAATCCAGGGGGGAACAGATACGCAGTATTTT.

V and J are TRBV6-5 and TRBJ2-7; D is perhaps TRBD2 (6 bases). This CDR3 is 14 amino acids long. Trimming took 8 bases from V and 6 from J, leaving 20 bases between them. Germline CDR1 reads MNHEY; CDR2 reads SVGAGI. The CDR3 coding sequence is TGTGCCAGCCGAGGAGGGACCCGTGTCGGCGAGCAGTACTTC. Encoded protein: CASRGGTRVGEQYF.

The chain carries TRBV6-5 and TRBJ1-2; 9 nucleotides agree with TRBD1. The CDR3 has 13 amino acids. J was trimmed by 7 bases and V by 6 bases; bases with no gene match: 6. Germline CDR1 and CDR2: MNHEY and SVGAGI. The DNA for the CDR3 is TGTGCCAGCAGCGGAGACAGGGGGGCTGGCTACACCTTC. This translates into CASSGDRGAGYTF.

V gene TRBV5-1 combines with J gene TRBJ2-1, with TRBD2 identical over 7 bases. This CDR3 region has 14 residues. The germline V gene has CDR1 SGHRS and CDR2 YFSETQ. Trimming removed 1 base from V and 7 bases from J; junction bases left unmatched: 5. CDR3 coding DNA: TGCGCCAGCAGCTTGAGCGGGATTTGGAATGAGCAGTTCTTC. Translation gives CASSLSGIWNEQFF.

This clone was counted only a few times. The genes are TRBV7-9 and TRBJ1-1; a possible D gene is TRBD1 (6 bases). The CDR3 is 14 amino acids. CDR1 is SEHNR, CDR2 FQNEAQ, per germline (reference sequence). Trimming removed 0 bases from V and 1 base from J, with 6 bases in between. The CDR3 protein is CASSLAQGNTEAFF. For the CDR3, the DNA is TGTGCCAGCAGCTTAGCACAGGGGAACACTGAAGCTTTCTTT.

This clone is judged medium-sized. This chain links TRBV7-2 with TRBJ1-6; D is uncertain. Deletions cut 1 base from V and 5 bases from J, with 12 bases between. CDR1 SGHTA and CDR2 FQGNSA come from the germline V gene. The CDR3 spans 16 residues. The CDR3 nucleotides are TGTGCCAGCAGCTTAGGTAGCCCCGGAGATAATTCACCCCTCCACTTT. It encodes CASSLGSPGDNSPLHF. Drawing the rest from reference TRBV7-2 and TRBJ1-6, the complete variable domain is GAGVSQSPSNKVTEKGKDVELRCDPISGHTALYWYRQSLGQGLEFLIYFQGNSAPDKSGLPSDRFSAERTGGSVSTLTIQRTQQEDSAVYLCASSLGSPGDNSPLHFGNGTRLTVT.

The chain combines TRBV30 with TRBJ1-2; possible D gene TRBD1, 6 bases. CDR1 is GTSNPN, CDR2 SVGIG, per germline (reference sequence). The V end lost 0 bases, the J end lost 7 bases, and 18 bases lay between the germline ends. CDR3 length equals 15 residues. The CDR3 region is CAWSVPGAGERGYTF. CDR3 nucleotide sequence: TGTGCCTGGAGTGTACCAGGGGCAGGGGAGCGTGGCTACACCTTC.

The chain employs TRBV28 and TRBJ1-1; D is undetermined. V was cut by 3 bases and J by 3 bases, with 14 bases left in between. The CDR3 totals 15 residues. Per the germline V gene, CDR1 is MDHEN and CDR2 is SYDVKM. The CDR3 bases are TGTGCCAGCAGTTTCTTCCGAACCGCGGACACTGAAGCTTTCTTT. Encoded protein: CASSFFRTADTEAFF. Variable domain in full (rest from reference TRBV28 and TRBJ1-1): DVKVTQSSRYLVKRTGEKVFLECVQDMDHENMFWYRQDPGLGLRLIYFSYDVKMKEKGDIPEGYSVSREKKERFSLILESASTNQTSMYLCASSFFRTADTEAFFGQGTRLTVV.

This chain links TRBV28 with TRBJ2-7; 9 nucleotides align to TRBD1. The CDR3 runs to 14 residues. CDR1 is MDHEN and CDR2 is SYDVKM in the germline V gene. V was pared by 6 bases and J by 7 bases, with 10 bases of the junction left unmatched. Here the CDR3 reads CASRNSQGAREQYF. In nucleotides, the CDR3 is TGTGCCAGCAGGAATTCACAGGGGGCTCGGGAGCAGTACTTC.

The gene calls are TRBV7-9 and TRBJ1-1, with a tentative D call TRBD1 (6 bases). Germline values: CDR1 SEHNR, CDR2 FQNEAQ (reference sequence). This CDR3 comprises 14 residues. Trimming took 6 bases from V and 3 from J, leaving 14 bases between them. Written as DNA, the CDR3 is TGTGCCAGCAGACCCACTCAGGGGTACACTGAAGCTTTCTTT. Amino acids: CASRPTQGYTEAFF.

This chain connects TRBV11-1 to TRBJ1-1; TRBD1 matches 7 bases. The CDR3 has 15 residues. Germline V gene lookup returns CDR1 SGHAT and CDR2 FQDESV (reference sequence). V shed 6 bases and J 4 bases; nucleotides not matched to a gene: 11. The CDR3 DNA is TGTGCCAGCAGTAGAAGGGGGCCGGGCCTCACTGAAGCTTTCTTT. Translation: CASSRRGPGLTEAFF.

The chain carries TRBV4-1 and TRBJ2-7, with 9 bases identical to TRBD2. After removal of 4 bases from V and 3 bases from J, the junction contained 4 bases not matched to a gene. The germline CDR1 and CDR2 sequences are MGHRA and YSYEKL. The CDR3 length is 14 residues. The CDR3 DNA reads as TGCGCCAGCAGCCTTCGGCGGGAGGGCTACGAGCAGTACTTC. Its protein is CASSLRREGYEQYF.

The CDR3 here is CASSYPAGGNNNEQFF. The CDR3 nucleotides read TGTGCCAGCAGTTATCCCGCAGGGGGAAACAACAATGAGCAGTTCTTC. The chain employs TRBV6-6 and TRBJ2-1; 7 nucleotides agree with TRBD1. The CDR3 length is 16 residues. J was trimmed by 5 bases and V by 3 bases; bases with no gene match: 10. Germline CDR1 is MNHNY and CDR2 is SVGAGI (reference sequence).

The chain is built from TRBV28 and TRBJ1-2; possibly TRBD1 for D (6 bases). The ends were cut back, 3 bases at V and 4 bases at J, with 18 bases in the middle. The CDR3 length is 16 residues. CDR1 is MDHEN, CDR2 SYDVKM, per germline. For the CDR3, the DNA is TGTGCCAGCAGTTTGACGACAGGCCCCCACATCTATGGCTACACCTTC. This sequence encodes CASSLTTGPHIYGYTF.

This chain connects TRBV2 to TRBJ1-2; TRBD1 matches at 9 bases. From germline, CDR1 is SNHLY and CDR2 FYNNEI. The ends lost 6 bases at V and 3 bases at J; junction bases unmatched: 8. This CDR3 is 15 amino acids long. The CDR3 reads CASSLPGQGDYGYTF. The CDR3 DNA reads TGTGCCAGCAGCCTCCCGGGACAGGGTGACTATGGCTACACCTTC.

The chain joins TRBV7-3 to TRBJ2-3; 7 bases align to TRBD2. CDR1 SGHTA and CDR2 FQGTGA come from the germline V gene. The CDR3 runs 16 residues. After removal of 5 bases from V and 4 bases from J, the junction contained 12 bases not matched to a gene. CDR3 coding DNA: TGTGCCAGCAGCCGCGGATGGCGGGGGAAAGCAGATACGCAGTATTTT. It is translated as CASSRGWRGKADTQYF.

This chain links TRBV6-1 with TRBJ2-1; 11 bases fit TRBD2. This CDR3 region has 13 residues. The germline gives CDR1 MNHNS, CDR2 SASEGT. The J segment lost 11 bases and the V segment lost 2 bases, leaving 2 bases of the junction unmatched. The CDR3 is CASSESSGRKQFF. The CDR3 DNA follows: TGTGCCAGCAGTGAATCTAGCGGGAGGAAGCAGTTCTTC.

This clone was recorded once. The chain carries TRBV29-1 and TRBJ1-2; D is perhaps TRBD1 (6 bases). This CDR3 comprises 15 residues. The ends were cut back, 5 bases at V and 2 bases at J, with 18 bases in the middle. Germline CDR1 reads SQVTM; CDR2 reads ANQGSEA. The chain's CDR3 is CSVWGSQGRNYGYTF. CDR3 sequence (DNA): TGCAGCGTTTGGGGTAGTCAGGGGCGGAACTATGGCTACACCTTC.